This TCR beta chain emerged from a study of post-analysis software for immune sequencing data. About the research overall: The disease courses spanned relapsing-remitting, secondary progressive and progressive-relapsing forms of multiple sclerosis.

Findings and limits, study-wide: When compared against controls, multiple sclerosis patients showed significantly lower normalized Chao1 diversity.

Presence of unique molecular identifiers characterized the TCR beta cDNA libraries. TCRdb independently ran MiXCR on the PCR reads; one entry per CDR3 protein. The sample includes 750,000 to 950,000 distinct CDR3 sequences, approximately 50% of them seen just once. Only one count was recorded for this clonotype. Its matching antigen is unknown. This clonotype originated in a girl between 10 and 17 years old with multiple sclerosis. The sequenced sample consisted of blood.

CDR3 loop: CSVGRVLDTEAFF. CDR3 sequence (DNA): TGCAGCGTTGGGAGGGTTCTGGACACTGAAGCTTTCTTT. The chain has TRBV29-1 and TRBJ1-1, with no clear D. V was clipped by 4 bases and J by 3 bases, with 12 bases between them. There are 13 residues in the CDR3. CDR1 is SQVTM and CDR2 is ANQGSEA in the germline V gene.